This TCR beta chain stems from a study of T cell responses to AZD1222 COVID-19 vaccine. Study-wide points: Regions 160-218 and 743-854 dominated among vaccine-associated CD4 TCRs spanning spike. Possibly, clonal diversity was underestimated; donors were largely white British and included more females.

Measured with immunoSEQ multiplex PCR; TCRdb has only the in-frame clones, and not every one. The data show about 180,000 clones, roughly nine tenths seen once. Per germline, CDR1 LGHNT and CDR2 FRNRAP. The CDR3 has 14 amino acids. V was pared by 1 base and J by 6 bases, with 10 bases between. About this clone itself: Its antigen is undetermined.

The clonotype comes from an adult in good health. This specimen consisted of peripheral blood, obtained on day 0 of AZD1222 vaccination. The chain recombines TRBV12-5 with TRBJ1-5; D is unresolved. CDR3 amino acids: CASGLGQVLQPQHF. The DNA for the CDR3 is TGTGCTAGTGGTTTGGGGCAGGTCCTTCAGCCCCAGCATTTT.